Shown below are 4 T cell receptor beta chains from a single sample sequenced in a study of technical replicates of blood from several donors. Clones were sequenced by immunoSEQ multiplex PCR, and TCRdb holds only the in-frame ones, with some missing. This table has about 49,000 clones, around nine tenths appearing once. Sequenced input: PBMCs. The receptors shown here come from a human donor in good health. Some clones in this sample may be carry-over from other donors' samples.

This clone was seen a few times. V is TRBV6-9 and J is TRBJ2-7, with D maybe TRBD1 (6 bases). CDR1 is MNHGY, CDR2 SVAAGI, per germline. With 0 bases removed from V and 5 bases from J, the gap between germline ends came to 14 bases. This CDR3 has 15 residues. This CDR3 reads CASSYSRPGAHEQYF. In nucleotides, the CDR3 is TGTGCCAGCAGTTATTCTAGGCCAGGGGCCCACGAGCAGTACTTC.

The V and J genes are TRBV9 and TRBJ2-3; D remains ambiguous. CDR3 length: 15 residues. Trimming took off 4 bases at V and 2 bases at J, with 14 bases between the two ends. Germline V lookup: CDR1 SGDLS, CDR2 YYNGEE. The CDR3 is CASSPEGGDTDTQYF. CDR3 in DNA: TGTGCCAGCAGCCCAGAAGGCGGAGACACAGATACGCAGTATTTT.

The chain uses TRBV4-2 and TRBJ2-7, with a weak D call TRBD1 (6 bases). The CDR3 totals 15 residues. CDR1 and CDR2 (germline): LGHNA, YNFKEQ. V lost 4 bases and J lost 3, with 16 bases in between. Here the CDR3 reads CASSPEAGTHYEQYF. The CDR3 DNA is TGTGCCAGCAGCCCCGAAGCCGGGACACACTACGAGCAGTACTTC.

This clone was counted a single time. The chain recombines TRBV4-1 with TRBJ1-5, with a weak D call TRBD1 (5 bases). The ends were cut back, 8 bases at V and 2 bases at J, with 13 bases in the middle. Germline assignment: CDR1 MGHRA and CDR2 YSYEKL. CDR3 length: 14 residues. CDR3 residues: CASSTREGNQPQHF. CDR3 DNA sequence: TGCGCCAGCTCGACCAGGGAGGGCAATCAGCCCCAGCATTTT.